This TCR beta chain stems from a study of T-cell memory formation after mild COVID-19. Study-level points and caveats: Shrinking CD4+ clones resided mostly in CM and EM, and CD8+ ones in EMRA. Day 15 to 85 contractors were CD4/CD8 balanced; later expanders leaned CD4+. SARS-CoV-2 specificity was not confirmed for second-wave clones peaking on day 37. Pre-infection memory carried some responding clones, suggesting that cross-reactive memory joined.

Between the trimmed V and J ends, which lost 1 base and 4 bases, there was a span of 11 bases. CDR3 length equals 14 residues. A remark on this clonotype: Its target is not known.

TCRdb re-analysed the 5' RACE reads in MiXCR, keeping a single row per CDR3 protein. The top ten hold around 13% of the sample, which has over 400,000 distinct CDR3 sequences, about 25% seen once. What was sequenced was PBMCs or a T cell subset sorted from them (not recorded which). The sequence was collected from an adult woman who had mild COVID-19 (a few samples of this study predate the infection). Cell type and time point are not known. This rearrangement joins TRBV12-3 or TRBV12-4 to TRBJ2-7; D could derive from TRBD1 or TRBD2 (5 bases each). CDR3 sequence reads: CASSLGGVVYEQYF. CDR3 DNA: TGTGCCAGCAGTTTAGGAGGGGTAGTTTACGAGCAGTACTTC.